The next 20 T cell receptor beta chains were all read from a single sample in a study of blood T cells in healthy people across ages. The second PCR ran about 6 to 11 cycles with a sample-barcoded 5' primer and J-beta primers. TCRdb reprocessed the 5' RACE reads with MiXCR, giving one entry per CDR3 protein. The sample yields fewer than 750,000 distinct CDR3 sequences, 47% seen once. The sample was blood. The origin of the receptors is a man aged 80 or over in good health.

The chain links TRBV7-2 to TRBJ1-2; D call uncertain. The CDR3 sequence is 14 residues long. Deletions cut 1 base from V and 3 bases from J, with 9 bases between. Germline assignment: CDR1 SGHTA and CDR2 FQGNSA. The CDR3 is CASSLGATDYGYTF. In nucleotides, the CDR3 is TGTGCCAGCAGCTTAGGTGCCACCGACTATGGCTACACCTTC.

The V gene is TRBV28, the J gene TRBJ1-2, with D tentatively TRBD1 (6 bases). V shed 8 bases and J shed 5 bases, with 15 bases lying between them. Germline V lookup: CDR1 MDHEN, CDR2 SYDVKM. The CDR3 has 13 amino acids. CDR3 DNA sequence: TGTGCCAGCTTCGGGGGGCTTGGGTATGGCTACACCTTC. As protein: CASFGGLGYGYTF.

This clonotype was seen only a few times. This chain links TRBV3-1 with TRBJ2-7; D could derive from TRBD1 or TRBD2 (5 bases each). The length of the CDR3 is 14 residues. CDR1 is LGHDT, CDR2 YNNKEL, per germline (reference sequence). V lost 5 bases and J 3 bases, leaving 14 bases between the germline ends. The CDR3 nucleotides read TGTGCCAGCAGCGAAGTCGGGACGAGCTACGAGCAGTACTTC. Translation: CASSEVGTSYEQYF.

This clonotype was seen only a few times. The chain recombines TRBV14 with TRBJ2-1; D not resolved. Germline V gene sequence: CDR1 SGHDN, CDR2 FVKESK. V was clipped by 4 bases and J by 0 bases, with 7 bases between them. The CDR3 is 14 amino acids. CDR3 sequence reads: CASSLWPSYNEQFF. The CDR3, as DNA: TGTGCCAGCAGCCTCTGGCCCTCCTACAATGAGCAGTTCTTC.

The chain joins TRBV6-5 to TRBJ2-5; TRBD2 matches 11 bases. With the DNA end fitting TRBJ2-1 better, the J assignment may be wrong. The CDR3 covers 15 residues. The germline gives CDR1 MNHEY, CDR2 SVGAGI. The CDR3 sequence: CASSRGTSGQETQFF. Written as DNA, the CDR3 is TGTGCCAGCAGTCGGGGGACTAGCGGACAAGAGACCCAGTTCTTC.

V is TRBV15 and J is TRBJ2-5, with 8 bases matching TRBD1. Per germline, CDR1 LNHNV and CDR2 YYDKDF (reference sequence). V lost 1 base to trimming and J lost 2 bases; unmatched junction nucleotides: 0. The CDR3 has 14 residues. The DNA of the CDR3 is TGTGCCACCAGCAGAGGACAGGGGCAAGAGACCCAGTACTTC. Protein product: CATSRGQGQETQYF.

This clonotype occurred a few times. CDR3 bases: TGTGCCAGCAGACCCAGATCGGAGGGGTCACCCCTCCACTTT. Amino acids: CASRPRSEGSPLHF. J is TRBJ1-6 and V is TRBV7-2; maybe TRBD1 (5 bases). Germline V CDR1 and CDR2: SGHTA, FQGNSA. Between the trimmed V and J ends, which lost 6 bases and 10 bases, there was a span of 16 bases. The CDR3 runs 14 residues.

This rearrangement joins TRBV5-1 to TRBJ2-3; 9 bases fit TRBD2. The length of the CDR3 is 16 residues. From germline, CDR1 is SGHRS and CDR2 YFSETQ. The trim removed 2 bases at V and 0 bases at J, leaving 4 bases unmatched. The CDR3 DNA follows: TGCGCCAGCAGCTTCGGACTAGCGAAAAGCACAGATACGCAGTATTTT. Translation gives CASSFGLAKSTDTQYF.

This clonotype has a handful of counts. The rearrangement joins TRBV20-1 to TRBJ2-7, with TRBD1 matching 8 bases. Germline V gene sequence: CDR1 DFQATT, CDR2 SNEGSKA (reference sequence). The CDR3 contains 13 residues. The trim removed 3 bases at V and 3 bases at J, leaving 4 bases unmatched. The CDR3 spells CSARTGENYEQYF. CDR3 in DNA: TGCAGTGCTAGGACAGGGGAAAACTACGAGCAGTACTTC.

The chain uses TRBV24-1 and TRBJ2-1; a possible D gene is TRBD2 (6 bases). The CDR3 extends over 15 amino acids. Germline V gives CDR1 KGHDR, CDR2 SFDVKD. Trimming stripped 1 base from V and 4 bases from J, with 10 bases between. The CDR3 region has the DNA TGTGCCACCAGTGATTTAACGGGAGAATACAATGAGCAGTTCTTC. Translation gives CATSDLTGEYNEQFF.

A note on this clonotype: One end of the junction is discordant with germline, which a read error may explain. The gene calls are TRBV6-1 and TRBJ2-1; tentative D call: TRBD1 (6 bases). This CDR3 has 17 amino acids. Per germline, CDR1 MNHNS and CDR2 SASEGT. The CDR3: CASRPYTGSSSYKEQFF. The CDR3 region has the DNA TGTGCCAGCAGGCCCTACACAGGGTCCAGCTCCTACAAGGAGCAGTTCTTC.

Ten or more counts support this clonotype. Here the CDR3 DNA reads TGTGCCAGCAGCAGAGCAGGGGATGGCTCCTACGAGCAGTACTTC. It translates to CASSRAGDGSYEQYF. This chain links TRBV14 with TRBJ2-7, with D possibly TRBD1 on 6 matching bases. The CDR3 runs to 15 residues. The V and J ends lost 5 bases and 0 bases respectively, with 14 bases between them. CDR1 and CDR2 (germline): SGHDN, FVKESK.

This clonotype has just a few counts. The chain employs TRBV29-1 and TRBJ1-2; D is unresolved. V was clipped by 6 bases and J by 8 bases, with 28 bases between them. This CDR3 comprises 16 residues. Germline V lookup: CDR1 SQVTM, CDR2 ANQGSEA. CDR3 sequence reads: CSVVTRLDRRPGGYTF. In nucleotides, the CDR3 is TGCAGCGTAGTTACAAGGTTGGACCGGCGCCCTGGGGGCTACACCTTC.

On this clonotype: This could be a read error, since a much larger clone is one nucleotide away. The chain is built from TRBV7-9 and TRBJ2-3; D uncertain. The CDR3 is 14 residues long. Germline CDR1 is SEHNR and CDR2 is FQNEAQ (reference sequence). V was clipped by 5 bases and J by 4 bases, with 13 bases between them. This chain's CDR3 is CASSPNVRPDTQYF. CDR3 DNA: TGTGCCAGCAGCCCGAACGTGCGCCCAGATACGCAGTATTTT.

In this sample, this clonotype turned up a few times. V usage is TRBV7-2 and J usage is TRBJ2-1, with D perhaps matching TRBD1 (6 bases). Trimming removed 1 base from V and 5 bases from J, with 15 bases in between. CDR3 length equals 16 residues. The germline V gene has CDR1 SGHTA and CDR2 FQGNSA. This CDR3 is CASSLVGGVSDNEQFF. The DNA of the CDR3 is TGTGCCAGCAGCTTAGTTGGGGGCGTTTCGGACAATGAGCAGTTCTTC.

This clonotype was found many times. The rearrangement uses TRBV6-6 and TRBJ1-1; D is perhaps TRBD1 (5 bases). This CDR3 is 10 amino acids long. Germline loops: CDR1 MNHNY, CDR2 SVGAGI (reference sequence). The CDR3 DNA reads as TGTGCGGCGGGACCCAATGAAGCTTTCTTT. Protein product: CAAGPNEAFF.

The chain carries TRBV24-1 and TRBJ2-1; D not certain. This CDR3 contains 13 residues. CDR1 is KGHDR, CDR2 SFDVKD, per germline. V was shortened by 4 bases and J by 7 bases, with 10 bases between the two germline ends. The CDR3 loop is CATSDALSNEQFF. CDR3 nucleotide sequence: TGTGCCACCAGTGACGCGCTATCAAATGAGCAGTTCTTC.

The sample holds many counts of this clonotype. DNA of the CDR3: TGTGCCAGCAGTTTCCCCGATACAGGGTTGGAGACCCAGTACTTC. Translation: CASSFPDTGLETQYF. The chain joins TRBV6-6 to TRBJ2-5; tentative D call: TRBD1 (6 bases). The germline CDR1 and CDR2 sequences are MNHNY and SVGAGI (reference sequence). The V end was cut by 4 bases, the J end by 5 bases, with 17 bases between. This CDR3 comprises 15 residues.

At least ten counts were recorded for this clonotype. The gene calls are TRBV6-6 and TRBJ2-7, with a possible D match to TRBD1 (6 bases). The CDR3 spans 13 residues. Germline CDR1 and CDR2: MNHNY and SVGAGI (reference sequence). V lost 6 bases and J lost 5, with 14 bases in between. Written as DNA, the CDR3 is TGTGCCAGCAGAGGGCAGGGGCACCACGAGCAGTACTTC. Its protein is CASRGQGHHEQYF.

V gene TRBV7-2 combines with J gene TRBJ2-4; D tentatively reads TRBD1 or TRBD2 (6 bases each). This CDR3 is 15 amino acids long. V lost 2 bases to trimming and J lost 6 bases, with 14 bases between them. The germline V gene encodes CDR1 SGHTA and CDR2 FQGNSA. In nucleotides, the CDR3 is TGTGCCAGCAGCTTACCTGGGGGGCAGGTAAACATTCAGTACTTC. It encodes CASSLPGGQVNIQYF.